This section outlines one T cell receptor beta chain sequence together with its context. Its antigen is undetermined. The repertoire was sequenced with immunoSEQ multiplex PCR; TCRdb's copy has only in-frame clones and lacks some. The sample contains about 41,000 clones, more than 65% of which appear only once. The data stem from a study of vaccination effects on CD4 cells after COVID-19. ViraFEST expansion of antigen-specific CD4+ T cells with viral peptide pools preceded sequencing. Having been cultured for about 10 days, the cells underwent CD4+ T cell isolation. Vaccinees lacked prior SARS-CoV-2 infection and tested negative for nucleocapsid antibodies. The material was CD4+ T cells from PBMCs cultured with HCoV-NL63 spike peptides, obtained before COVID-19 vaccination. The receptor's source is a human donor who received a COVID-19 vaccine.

This CDR3 reads CASSLGTAGNTIYF. CDR3 nucleotide sequence: TGTGCCAGCAGCTTAGGGACTGCTGGAAACACCATATATTTT. The chain employs TRBV11-3 and TRBJ1-3; D is uncertain. V gave up 1 base and J gave up 2 bases, with 6 bases separating them. This CDR3 is 14 amino acids long. The germline V gene encodes CDR1 SGHNT and CDR2 YENEEA.